The source of this T cell receptor beta chain is a study of T-cell memory formation after mild COVID-19 (dated by TCRdb to the early 2020s). With regard to the full study: Most TCR sequence clusters were specific to one of the two donors. Longitudinal TCRalpha and TCRbeta repertoire sequencing tracked T-cell clones expanding and contracting after mild COVID-19 in a couple of donors. Two young, previously healthy adult volunteers, one female and one male, were included in the cohort. The paper's findings and limits, for the study overall: Clones that contracted from day 15 to 85 showed balanced CD4/CD8 phenotypes, whereas a second wave of clones that expanded from day 15 to 37 leaned towards CD4+. Some responding clones were found in pre-infection memory, which suggests that pre-existing cross-reactive memory T cells took part in the SARS-CoV-2 response. The study included only a couple of mild cases, and larger cohorts that include severe cases with pre-infection samples were judged to be necessary. The second-wave clones that peaked on day 37 were not confirmed to be SARS-CoV-2 specific. Contracting CD4+ clones appeared mostly in the CM and EM memory subsets, whereas CD8+ clones were enriched in EMRA.

The trim is 0 bases for V and 6 bases for J, with a gap of 13 bases between the germline ends. CDR1 SGHRS and CDR2 YFSETQ were looked up in the germline V gene. Reading from cysteine to phenylalanine, the CDR3 counts 15 amino acids. Only CDR3 DNA remains: 45 bases, in frame from the first base. For sequencing, an Illumina NovaSeq 6000 was employed. TCRalpha and TCRbeta cDNA libraries were built by 5'RACE with constant-segment primers, adding sample barcodes and unique molecular identifiers. Trizol reagent was used to extract RNA from every sample. Library amplification was performed in two PCR steps, and a second sample barcode and Illumina TruSeq adapters were introduced in the second step. Sequencing of libraries was performed on an Illumina NovaSeq with 2 x 150 bp paired-end reads. As for the authors' bioinformatics: Reads were demultiplexed and collapsed into UMI-guided consensus sequences with migec v1.2.7. Using mixcr v2.1.11, the UMI consensuses were aligned to TRA and TRB V and J templates and assembled into clonotypes. A clonotype was counted as expanded or contracted only if both edgeR and NoisET called the change significant, with noise models trained on biological replicates. For edgeR calls, the cutoffs were a false discovery rate-adjusted p below 0.01 and a log2 fold-change threshold of 1. As an exploratory analysis of dynamics, max-normalized trajectories of the 1000 most abundant clonotypes were examined with PCA combined with hierarchical clustering. Separately sequenced CD4+ and CD8+ repertoires were used to assign a CD4 or CD8 phenotype to each responding clone. Using fastp at Q25 and MiXCR, TCRdb reprocessed the public reads and kept productive beta chains. Rows are combined by CDR3 protein, so each entry shows the most common genes and DNA. TCRdb's processing, not the authors' own work, is the source of the V and J calls. Recorded for this sample are about 350,000 distinct CDR3 sequences; roughly 15% of them occurred a single time. Together, the top ten hold 20% to 25% of the sample.

PBMCs were isolated by Ficoll-Paque density gradient centrifugation. Concerning this clonotype itself: Its antigen is unknown. The record has no base qualities; no much larger clone is one base away.

Sequencing was done on a sample of PBMCs or a T cell subset sorted from them (not recorded which). The chain employs TRBV5-1 and TRBJ2-4, with the identity of the D gene unclear. The clonotype was recovered from a man aged 18 to 29 who had mild COVID-19 (a few samples of this study predate the infection). The sample titles of this study are shuffled in the database, so cell type and time point are left out; the donor was told from shared clones. This receptor carries the CDR3 CASSLGSPEGNIQYF. Read as DNA, the sequence is TGCGCCAGCAGCTTGGGGTCGCCCGAAGGAAACATTCAGTACTTC.